This T cell receptor beta chain was documented in a study of cytomegalovirus exposure and HLA in healthy donors. Study-wide background: One earlier analysis, a look at roughly 180 million T cells, found some 100 million unique TCR beta sequences. Most donors, about 82% of approximately 400 genotyped, fell in the Caucasian-associated ancestry cluster.

It was with 60 Vbeta and 13 Jbeta primers that the PCR ran. Produced via immunoSEQ multiplex PCR; TCRdb's table is partial and in-frame only. The table includes about 180,000 clones, more than 75% detected once. This CDR3 has 15 amino acids. Trimming shortened V by 1 base and J by 4 bases, and 10 bases separated the two germline ends. In germline, CDR1 is SGHTA, CDR2 FQGNSA. Participants comprised healthy donors of bone marrow. This clone showed up just once. The antigen is not known. Study conclusions and caveats: Earlier results showed most TCR beta V segments being productive about 90% or about 30% of the time.

The rearrangement joins TRBV7-2 to TRBJ1-4; TRBD1 might be the D (5 bases). Sequenced sample: PBMCs. This TCR came from a woman aged 30 to 39 in good health and CMV-seropositive. For the CDR3, the DNA is TGTGCCAGCAGCTTAGATATAGGGGTTAATGAAAAACTGTTTTTT. Its translation: CASSLDIGVNEKLFF.